This TCR beta chain emerged from a study of cytomegalovirus exposure and HLA in healthy donors. Points on this clone: Antigen specificity is unknown. Other DNA variants within this sample encode the same CDR3.

Vbeta (60) and Jbeta (13) primers were used in the PCR. Assay used: immunoSEQ multiplex PCR; TCRdb lists only in-frame clones, some missing. The repertoire holds approximately 200,000 clones, with more than 75% as singletons. Broader study findings: The study put 150 to 200 TCR beta chains on its list as cytomegalovirus-associated. Accurate predictions that matched the HLA-A and HLA-B alleles of most subjects were reportedly made from TCR beta sequences.

Sequenced input: PBMCs. The sequence derives from a human donor in good health.

CDR3 sequence reads: CASSLAGNTEAFF. The CDR3, as DNA: TGCGCCAGCAGCTTGGCCGGTAACACTGAAGCTTTCTTT. The chain employs TRBV5-1 and TRBJ1-1; D gene unclear. The germline gives CDR1 SGHRS, CDR2 YFSETQ. The ends were cut back, 0 bases at V and 2 bases at J, with 5 bases in the middle. CDR3 length equals 13 residues.